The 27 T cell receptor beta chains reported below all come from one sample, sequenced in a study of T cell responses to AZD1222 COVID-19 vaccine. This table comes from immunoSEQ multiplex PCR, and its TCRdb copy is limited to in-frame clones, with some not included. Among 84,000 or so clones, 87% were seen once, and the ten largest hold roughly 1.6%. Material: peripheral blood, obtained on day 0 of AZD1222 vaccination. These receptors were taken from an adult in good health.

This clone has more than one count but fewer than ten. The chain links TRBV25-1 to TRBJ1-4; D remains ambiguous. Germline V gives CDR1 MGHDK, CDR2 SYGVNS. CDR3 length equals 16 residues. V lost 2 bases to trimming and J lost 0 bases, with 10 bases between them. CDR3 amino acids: CASSEGPFATNEKLFF. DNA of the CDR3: TGTGCCAGCAGTGAAGGACCGTTCGCAACTAATGAAAAACTGTTTTTT. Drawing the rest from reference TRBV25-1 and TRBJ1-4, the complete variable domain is EADIYQTPRYLVIGTGKKITLECSQTMGHDKMYWYQQDPGMELHLIHYSYGVNSTEKGDLSSESTVSRIRTEHFPLTLESARPSHTSQYLCASSEGPFATNEKLFFGSGTQLSVL.

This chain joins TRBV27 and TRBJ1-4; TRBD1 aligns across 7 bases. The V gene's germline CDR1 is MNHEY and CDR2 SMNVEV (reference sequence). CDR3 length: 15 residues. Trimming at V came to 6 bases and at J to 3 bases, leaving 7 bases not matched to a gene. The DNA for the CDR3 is TGTGCCAGCAGACGAGACAGGGTGGCTAATGAAAAACTGTTTTTT. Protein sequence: CASRRDRVANEKLFF.

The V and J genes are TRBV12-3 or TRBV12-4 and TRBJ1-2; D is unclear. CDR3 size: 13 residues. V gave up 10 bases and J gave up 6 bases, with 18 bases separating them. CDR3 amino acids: CAIDLGRRHGYTF. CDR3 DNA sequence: TGTGCCATCGATCTGGGGAGAAGGCATGGCTACACCTTC.

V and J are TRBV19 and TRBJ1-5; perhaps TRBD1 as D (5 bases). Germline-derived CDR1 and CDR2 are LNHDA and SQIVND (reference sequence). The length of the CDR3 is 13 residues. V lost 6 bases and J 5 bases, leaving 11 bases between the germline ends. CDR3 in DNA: TGTGCCAGTAGCTCCGACAGTTATCAGCCCCAGCATTTT. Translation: CASSSDSYQPQHF.

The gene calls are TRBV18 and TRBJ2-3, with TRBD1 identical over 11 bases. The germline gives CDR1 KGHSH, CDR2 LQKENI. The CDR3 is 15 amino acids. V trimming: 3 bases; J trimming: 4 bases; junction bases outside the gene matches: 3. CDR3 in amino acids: CASSPPGQGADTQYF. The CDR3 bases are TGTGCCAGCTCACCCCCGGGACAGGGGGCAGATACGCAGTATTTT.

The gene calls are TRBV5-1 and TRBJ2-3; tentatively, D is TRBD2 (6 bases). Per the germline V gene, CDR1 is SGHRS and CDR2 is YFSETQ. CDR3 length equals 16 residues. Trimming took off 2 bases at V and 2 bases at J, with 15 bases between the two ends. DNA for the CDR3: TGCGCCAGCAGCTTACGCGGGGCCGTCTCCACAGATACGCAGTATTTT. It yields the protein CASSLRGAVSTDTQYF.

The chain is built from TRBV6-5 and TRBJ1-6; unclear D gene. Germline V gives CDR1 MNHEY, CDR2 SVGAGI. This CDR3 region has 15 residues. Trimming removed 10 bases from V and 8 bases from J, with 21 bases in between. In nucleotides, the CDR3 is TGTGCCACCCTCCTCGGCAGGCTTAACGATTCACCCCTCCACTTT. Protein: CATLLGRLNDSPLHF.

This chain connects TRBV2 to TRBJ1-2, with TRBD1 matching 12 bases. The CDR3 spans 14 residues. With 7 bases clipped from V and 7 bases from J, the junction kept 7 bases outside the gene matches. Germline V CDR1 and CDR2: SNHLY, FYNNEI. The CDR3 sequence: CASTWDRGRGGYTF. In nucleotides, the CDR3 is TGTGCCAGCACTTGGGACAGGGGGCGCGGTGGCTACACCTTC.

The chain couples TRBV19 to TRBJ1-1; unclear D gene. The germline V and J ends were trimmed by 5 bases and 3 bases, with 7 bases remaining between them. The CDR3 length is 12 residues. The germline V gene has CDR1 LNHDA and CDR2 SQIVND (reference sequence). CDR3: CASSRRDTEAFF. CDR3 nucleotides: TGTGCCAGTAGTCGACGGGACACTGAAGCTTTCTTT.

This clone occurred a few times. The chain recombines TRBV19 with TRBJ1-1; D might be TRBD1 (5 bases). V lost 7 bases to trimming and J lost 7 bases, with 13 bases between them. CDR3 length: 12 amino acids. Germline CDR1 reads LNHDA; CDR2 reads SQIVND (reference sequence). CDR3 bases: TGTGCCAGTAAGCCAGGGATGGGTGAAGCTTTCTTT. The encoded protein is CASKPGMGEAFF.

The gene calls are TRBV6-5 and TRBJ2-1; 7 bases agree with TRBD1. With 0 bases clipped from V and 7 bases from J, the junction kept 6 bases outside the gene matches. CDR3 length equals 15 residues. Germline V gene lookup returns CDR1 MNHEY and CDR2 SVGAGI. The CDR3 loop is CASSYSGRGSNEQFF. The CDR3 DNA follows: TGTGCCAGCAGTTACTCGGGCAGGGGGTCGAATGAGCAGTTCTTC.

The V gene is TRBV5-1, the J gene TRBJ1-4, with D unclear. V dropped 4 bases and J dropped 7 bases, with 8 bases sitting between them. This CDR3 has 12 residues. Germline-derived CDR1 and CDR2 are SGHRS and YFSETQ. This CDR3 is CASSLSGEKLFF. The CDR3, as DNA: TGCGCCAGCAGCCTTAGCGGTGAAAAACTGTTTTTT.

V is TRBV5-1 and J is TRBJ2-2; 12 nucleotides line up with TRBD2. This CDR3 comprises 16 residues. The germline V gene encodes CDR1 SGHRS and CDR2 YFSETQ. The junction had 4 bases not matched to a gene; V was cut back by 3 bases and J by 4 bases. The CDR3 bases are TGCGCCAGCAGCTCGACTAGCGGGAGCGCCACCGGGGAGCTGTTTTTT. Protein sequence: CASSSTSGSATGELFF.

Here the CDR3 DNA reads TGTGCCAGCAGCTTGGCAGGGGGAAACACCGGGGAGCTGTTTTTT. Amino acids: CASSLAGGNTGELFF. The J gene is TRBJ2-2, the V gene TRBV5-4; 7 nucleotides match TRBD1. Germline V lookup: CDR1 SGHNT, CDR2 YYREEE (reference sequence). This CDR3 is 15 amino acids long. Germline trimming cut 0 bases from V and 2 bases from J; bases unmatched to any gene: 1.

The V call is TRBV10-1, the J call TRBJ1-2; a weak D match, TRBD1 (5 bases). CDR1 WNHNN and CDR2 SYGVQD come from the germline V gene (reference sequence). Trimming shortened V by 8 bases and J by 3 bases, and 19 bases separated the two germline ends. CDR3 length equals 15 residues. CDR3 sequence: CASYSGTLFDYGYTF. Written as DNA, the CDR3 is TGCGCCAGCTATTCCGGGACGTTGTTTGACTATGGCTACACCTTC.

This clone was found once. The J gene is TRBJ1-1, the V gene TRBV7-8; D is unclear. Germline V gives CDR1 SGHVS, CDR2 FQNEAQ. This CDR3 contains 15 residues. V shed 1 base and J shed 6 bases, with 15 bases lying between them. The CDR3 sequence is CASSLVLQQRAEAFF. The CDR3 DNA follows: TGTGCCAGCAGCTTAGTCCTACAGCAGAGGGCTGAAGCTTTCTTT.

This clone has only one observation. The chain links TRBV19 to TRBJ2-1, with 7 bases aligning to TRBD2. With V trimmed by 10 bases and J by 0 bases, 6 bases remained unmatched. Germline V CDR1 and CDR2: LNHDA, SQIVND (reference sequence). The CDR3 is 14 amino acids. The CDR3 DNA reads TGTGCCACCCGGGGGGACTACTCCTACAATGAGCAGTTCTTC. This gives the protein CATRGDYSYNEQFF. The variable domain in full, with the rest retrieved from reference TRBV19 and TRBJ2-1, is DGGITQSPKYLFRKEGQNVTLSCEQNLNHDAMYWYRQDPGQGLRLIYYSQIVNDFQKGDIAEGYSVSREKKESFPLTVTSAQKNPTAFYLCATRGDYSYNEQFFGPGTRLTVL.

The CDR3 spells CASSLDDWGFSYEQYF. The CDR3 bases are TGTGCCAGCAGCTTGGATGACTGGGGATTCTCCTACGAGCAGTACTTC. The chain is built from TRBV5-6 and TRBJ2-7; D remains ambiguous. The CDR3 spans 16 residues. The ends were cut back, 0 bases at V and 0 bases at J, with 13 bases in the middle. Germline assignment: CDR1 SGHDT and CDR2 YYEEEE.

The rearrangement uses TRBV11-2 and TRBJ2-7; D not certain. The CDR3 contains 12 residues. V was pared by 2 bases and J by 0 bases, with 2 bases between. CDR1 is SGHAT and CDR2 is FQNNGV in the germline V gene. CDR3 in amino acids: CASSLHSYEQYF. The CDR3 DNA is TGTGCCAGCAGCTTACACTCCTACGAGCAGTACTTC.

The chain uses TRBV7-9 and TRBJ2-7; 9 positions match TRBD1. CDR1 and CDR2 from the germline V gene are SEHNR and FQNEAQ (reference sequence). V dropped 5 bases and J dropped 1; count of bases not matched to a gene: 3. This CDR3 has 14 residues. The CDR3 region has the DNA TGTGCCAGCAGCGTAGACAGGGGGTCCTACGAGCAGTACTTC. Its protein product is CASSVDRGSYEQYF.

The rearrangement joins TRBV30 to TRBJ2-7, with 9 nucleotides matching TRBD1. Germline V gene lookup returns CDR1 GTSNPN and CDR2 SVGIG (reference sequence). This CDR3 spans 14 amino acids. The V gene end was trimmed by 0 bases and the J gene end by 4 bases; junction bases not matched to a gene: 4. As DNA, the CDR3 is TGTGCCTGGAGTGTGGGACAGGGAAGTTACGAGCAGTACTTC. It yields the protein CAWSVGQGSYEQYF.

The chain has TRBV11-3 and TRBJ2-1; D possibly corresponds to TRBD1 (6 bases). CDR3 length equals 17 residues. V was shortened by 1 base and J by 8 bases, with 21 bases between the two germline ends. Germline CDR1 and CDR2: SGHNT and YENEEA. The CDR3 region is CASSLGVTDWGQDEQFF. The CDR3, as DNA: TGTGCCAGCAGCTTAGGCGTTACCGACTGGGGGCAGGATGAGCAGTTCTTC.

CDR3 sequence reads: CASSLRAGLAGPNEQFF. CDR3 sequence (DNA): TGTGCCAGCAGCTTACGGGCGGGACTAGCGGGACCCAATGAGCAGTTCTTC. The genes are TRBV11-3 and TRBJ2-1; the match to TRBD2 covers 13 bases. The CDR3 has 17 residues. V dropped 2 bases and J dropped 6; count of bases not matched to a gene: 7. Germline V lookup: CDR1 SGHNT, CDR2 YENEEA. Supplemented by reference TRBV11-3 and TRBJ2-1, the full variable domain reads EAGVVQSPRYKIIEKKQPVAFWCNPISGHNTLYWYLQNLGQGPELLIRYENEEAVDDSQLPKDRFSAERLKGVDSTLKIQPAELGDSAVYLCASSLRAGLAGPNEQFFGPGTRLTVL.

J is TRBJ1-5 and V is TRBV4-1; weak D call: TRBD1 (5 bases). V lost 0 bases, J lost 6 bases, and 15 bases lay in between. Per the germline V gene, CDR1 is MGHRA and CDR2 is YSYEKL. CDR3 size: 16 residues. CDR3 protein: CASSQEQQGSFQPQHF. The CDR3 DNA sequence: TGCGCCAGCAGCCAAGAGCAGCAGGGATCATTTCAGCCCCAGCATTTT.

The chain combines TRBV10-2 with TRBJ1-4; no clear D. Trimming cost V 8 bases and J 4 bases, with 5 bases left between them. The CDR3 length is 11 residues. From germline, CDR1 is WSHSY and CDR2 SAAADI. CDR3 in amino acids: CASRSNEKLFF. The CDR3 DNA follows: TGCGCCAGCCGGAGTAATGAAAAACTGTTTTTT.

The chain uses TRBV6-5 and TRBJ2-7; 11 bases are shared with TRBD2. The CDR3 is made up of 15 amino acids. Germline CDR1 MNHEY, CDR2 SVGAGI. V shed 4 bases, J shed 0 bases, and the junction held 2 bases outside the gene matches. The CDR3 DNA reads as TGTGCCAGCAGTTTAGGGACTAGCGGCTCCTACGAGCAGTACTTC. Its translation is CASSLGTSGSYEQYF.

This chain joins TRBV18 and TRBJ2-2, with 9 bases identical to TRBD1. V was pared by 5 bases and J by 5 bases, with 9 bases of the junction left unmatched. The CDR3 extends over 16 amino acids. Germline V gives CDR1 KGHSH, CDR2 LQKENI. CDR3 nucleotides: TGTGCCAGCTCATCGACCGGGACAGGGCGGACCGGGGAGCTGTTTTTT. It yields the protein CASSSTGTGRTGELFF.